Below, 27 T cell receptor beta chains from the same sample are listed, as sequenced in a study of T cell responses to AZD1222 COVID-19 vaccine. The data were produced by immunoSEQ multiplex PCR, yet TCRdb's version contains in-frame clones alone and is incomplete. Of over 100,000 clones in the sample, 85% to 90% were seen once. The source was peripheral blood, collected on day 0 of AZD1222 vaccination. All receptors derive from an adult in good health.

The chain links TRBV6-4 to TRBJ1-2, with TRBD1 matching over 7 bases. This CDR3 has 14 residues. V trimming: 2 bases; J trimming: 4 bases; junction bases outside the gene matches: 4. Germline V lookup: CDR1 MRHNA, CDR2 SNTAGT. The CDR3 region is CASSDGQGVYGYTF. The CDR3 nucleotides read TGTGCCAGCAGTGACGGTCAGGGGGTCTATGGCTACACCTTC.

The chain has TRBV6-4 and TRBJ2-2; D perhaps matches TRBD2 (6 bases). Germline V gene lookup returns CDR1 MRHNA and CDR2 SNTAGT. V gave up 5 bases and J gave up 3 bases, with 10 bases separating them. CDR3 length equals 14 residues. Here the CDR3 DNA reads TGTGCCAGCAGTAGGACTACAGACACCGGGGAGCTGTTTTTT. It encodes CASSRTTDTGELFF.

V gene TRBV5-6 combines with J gene TRBJ1-1; TRBD1 agrees at 7 bases. The junction had 3 bases not matched to a gene; V was cut back by 2 bases and J by 8 bases. CDR1 is SGHDT and CDR2 is YYEEEE in the germline V gene. The CDR3 totals 12 residues. CDR3 amino acids: CASSFLTGEAFF. The CDR3 DNA reads TGTGCCAGCAGCTTCCTGACAGGGGAAGCTTTCTTT. Filled out from reference TRBV5-6 and TRBJ1-1, the complete variable domain reads DAGVTQSPTHLIKTRGQQVTLRCSPKSGHDTVSWYQQALGQGPQFIFQYYEEEERQRGNFPDRFSGHQFPNYSSELNVNALLLGDSALYLCASSFLTGEAFFGQGTRLTVV.

The chain links TRBV5-1 to TRBJ1-4, with 7 nucleotides matching TRBD1. Germline lookup yields CDR1 SGHRS and CDR2 YFSETQ. The CDR3 is 14 amino acids. J lost 3 bases, V lost 4 bases, and 3 bases had no gene match. The CDR3 DNA reads as TGCGCCAGCAGCGAGGGACAGCCTAATGAAAAACTGTTTTTT. Amino acids: CASSEGQPNEKLFF. The full variable domain, completed using reference TRBV5-1 and TRBJ1-4, is KAGVTQTPRYLIKTRGQQVTLSCSPISGHRSVSWYQQTPGQGLQFLFEYFSETQRNKGNFPGRFSGRQFSNSRSEMNVSTLELGDSALYLCASSEGQPNEKLFFGSGTQLSVL.

V gene TRBV7-6 combines with J gene TRBJ2-5; 11 bases map to TRBD2. Looked up from germline, CDR1 is SGHVS and CDR2 is FNYEAQ. This CDR3 is 15 amino acids long. J gave up 6 bases and V 7 bases, and 10 bases lay outside the gene matches. The CDR3 sequence is CASTVLAGGAQTQYF. For the CDR3, the DNA is TGTGCCAGCACCGTGCTAGCGGGGGGCGCACAGACCCAGTACTTC.

This rearrangement joins TRBV25-1 to TRBJ1-1, with D maybe TRBD1 (6 bases). The V end lost 5 bases, the J end lost 3 bases, and 13 bases lay between the germline ends. Germline-derived CDR1 and CDR2 are MGHDK and SYGVNS. The CDR3 loop spans 14 amino acids. The CDR3 DNA reads as TGTGCCAGCAGTTACGGGACACAGGACACTGAAGCTTTCTTT. It codes for CASSYGTQDTEAFF.

This chain connects TRBV2 to TRBJ1-5; 8 nucleotides align to TRBD1. Germline CDR1 and CDR2: SNHLY and FYNNEI. The CDR3 loop spans 16 amino acids. With 4 bases clipped from V and 6 bases from J, the junction kept 11 bases outside the gene matches. The CDR3 nucleotides read TGTGCCAGCAGTGCTTCAGGGGGCGCAGGGGGTCAGCCCCAGCATTTT. It specifies CASSASGGAGGQPQHF.

The chain carries TRBV19 and TRBJ1-2; a possible D gene is TRBD1 (5 bases). From germline, CDR1 is LNHDA and CDR2 SQIVND (reference sequence). The CDR3 loop spans 15 amino acids. Trimming removed 3 bases from V and 5 bases from J, with 16 bases in between. CDR3 DNA: TGTGCCAGTAGTATCCAGACGGGACCACTATATGGCTACACCTTC. Translating gives CASSIQTGPLYGYTF.

The rearrangement joins TRBV7-2 to TRBJ1-5; 9 bases agree with TRBD1. The CDR3 is 17 residues long. The germline CDR1 and CDR2 sequences are SGHTA and FQGNSA. The CDR3 coding sequence is TGTGCGACAAATGGGGGGACAGGGAGATACAGCAATCAGCCCCAGCATTTT. The encoded protein is CATNGGTGRYSNQPQHF.

This chain uses TRBV9 with TRBJ2-3; 8 bases are a match to TRBD1. This CDR3 is built from 15 residues. V shed 0 bases and J 2 bases; nucleotides not matched to a gene: 2. Germline V lookup: CDR1 SGDLS, CDR2 YYNGEE. The DNA for the CDR3 is TGTGCCAGCAGCGTAGGGACAGGGAACACAGATACGCAGTATTTT. It codes for CASSVGTGNTDTQYF.

The chain uses TRBV11-3 and TRBJ1-3; D is undetermined. There are 18 residues in the CDR3. Trimming shortened V by 2 bases and J by 0 bases, and 17 bases separated the two germline ends. The germline V gene encodes CDR1 SGHNT and CDR2 YENEEA. CDR3 sequence (DNA): TGTGCCAGCAGCTTAATTCACCCGGTGGGAGGCTCTGGAAACACCATATATTTT. Translated: CASSLIHPVGGSGNTIYF.

The DNA for the CDR3 is TGTGCCAGCTCACCAGATGAGGGATCCCAGCCCCAGCATTTT. Translation: CASSPDEGSQPQHF. The chain joins TRBV18 to TRBJ1-5; D call uncertain. The CDR3 contains 14 residues. The V end was cut by 2 bases, the J end by 7 bases, with 12 bases between. Germline loops: CDR1 KGHSH, CDR2 LQKENI.

The gene calls are TRBV19 and TRBJ1-5, with D possibly matching TRBD1 (6 bases). Germline assignment: CDR1 LNHDA and CDR2 SQIVND (reference sequence). With 5 bases removed from V and 2 bases from J, the gap between germline ends came to 13 bases. The CDR3 runs 15 residues. Here the CDR3 DNA reads TGTGCCAGTAGTGAGGGGGAAGGAGGCAATCAGCCCCAGCATTTT. Translated, it gives CASSEGEGGNQPQHF.

The chain links TRBV10-3 to TRBJ2-2, with a tentative D call TRBD1 (6 bases). Trimming cost V 7 bases and J 4 bases, with 13 bases left between them. The germline V gene has CDR1 ENHRY and CDR2 SYGVKD. The CDR3 covers 14 residues. The CDR3 DNA reads as TGTGCCATCACCGGCAGGGGAACCACCGGGGAGCTGTTTTTT. Translated: CAITGRGTTGELFF.

The chain couples TRBV7-9 to TRBJ2-7; possible D gene TRBD2, 5 bases. Germline V CDR1 and CDR2: SEHNR, FQNEAQ (reference sequence). The CDR3 loop spans 18 amino acids. Deletions cut 3 bases from V and 2 bases from J, with 23 bases between. The CDR3 is CASSFRTTRATTTYEQYF. As DNA, the CDR3 is TGTGCCAGCAGCTTCCGTACGACGAGGGCAACCACCACCTACGAGCAGTACTTC.

The chain joins TRBV19 to TRBJ2-3; D is perhaps TRBD1 (5 bases). Germline CDR1 reads LNHDA; CDR2 reads SQIVND (reference sequence). The V gene lost 5 bases and the J gene lost 5 bases, with 17 bases spanning the gap. The CDR3 sequence is 15 residues long. Here the CDR3 DNA reads TGTGCCAGTAGTTTCAGGGAAATGGGGTTAGATACGCAGTATTTT. This codes for CASSFREMGLDTQYF.

The chain joins TRBV10-3 to TRBJ1-2, with a possible D match to TRBD1 (5 bases). In germline, CDR1 is ENHRY, CDR2 SYGVKD. CDR3 size: 14 residues. The ends were cut back, 0 bases at V and 6 bases at J, with 11 bases in the middle. CDR3 loop: CAISESGQSNGYTF. CDR3 nucleotide sequence: TGTGCCATCAGTGAGTCGGGGCAGTCAAATGGCTACACCTTC.

V gene TRBV6-2 or TRBV6-3 combines with J gene TRBJ2-2; D might be TRBD1 (5 bases). There are 17 residues in the CDR3. Germline-derived CDR1 and CDR2 are MNHEY and SVGEGT. V lost 2 bases, J lost 2 bases, and 15 bases lay in between. CDR3 in amino acids: CASSYGAGSPNTGELFF. The CDR3 bases are TGTGCCAGCAGTTACGGGGCAGGGTCCCCCAACACCGGGGAGCTGTTTTTT.

This chain connects TRBV19 to TRBJ2-1, with 8 bases aligning to TRBD1. The CDR3 runs 16 residues. The trim removed 5 bases at V and 2 bases at J, leaving 8 bases unmatched. Germline assignment: CDR1 LNHDA and CDR2 SQIVND (reference sequence). CDR3 residues: CASSSRDRGPYNEQFF. The CDR3 DNA reads TGTGCCAGTAGTTCCCGAGACAGGGGCCCCTACAATGAGCAGTTCTTC. The full variable domain, completed using reference TRBV19 and TRBJ2-1, is DGGITQSPKYLFRKEGQNVTLSCEQNLNHDAMYWYRQDPGQGLRLIYYSQIVNDFQKGDIAEGYSVSREKKESFPLTVTSAQKNPTAFYLCASSSRDRGPYNEQFFGPGTRLTVL.

The rearrangement joins TRBV5-1 to TRBJ1-1; D is perhaps TRBD1 (5 bases). This CDR3 contains 15 residues. V was trimmed by 4 bases and J by 5 bases, leaving 18 bases between them. Per germline, CDR1 SGHRS and CDR2 YFSETQ. The DNA of the CDR3 is TGCGCCAGCAGCCCTCTGGGGGAGGGGACGACTGAAGCTTTCTTT. This translates into CASSPLGEGTTEAFF.

The gene calls are TRBV7-2 and TRBJ2-2; D perhaps matches TRBD1 (5 bases). The length of the CDR3 is 14 residues. The V end was cut by 1 base, the J end by 7 bases, with 10 bases between. Germline V gene sequence: CDR1 SGHTA, CDR2 FQGNSA. The CDR3: CASSLGQGYGELFF. The DNA for the CDR3 is TGTGCCAGCAGCTTAGGCCAGGGTTACGGGGAGCTGTTTTTT.

V and J are TRBV6-5 and TRBJ2-7; 7 positions match TRBD1. V shed 0 bases, J shed 0 bases, and the junction held 2 bases outside the gene matches. Germline CDR1 and CDR2: MNHEY and SVGAGI. CDR3 length: 15 residues. The CDR3 here is CASSYSTGSSYEQYF. The CDR3 nucleotides are TGTGCCAGCAGTTACTCGACAGGGAGCTCCTACGAGCAGTACTTC.

J is TRBJ1-2 and V is TRBV28; D is ambiguous. The germline V gene encodes CDR1 MDHEN and CDR2 SYDVKM. The CDR3 loop spans 13 amino acids. Trimming removed 3 bases at V and 2 bases at J, with 7 bases between. The CDR3 DNA follows: TGTGCCAGCAGTTTCATCCCGAACTATGGCTACACCTTC. Amino acid sequence: CASSFIPNYGYTF.

This sequence joins TRBV10-3 and TRBJ1-4; TRBD1 agrees at 7 bases. The V segment lost 0 bases and the J segment 6 bases; nucleotides outside the gene matches: 1. This CDR3 spans 14 amino acids. Germline CDR1 reads ENHRY; CDR2 reads SYGVKD. The CDR3 nucleotides are TGTGCCATCAGTGAGTCGAGGGGGCATGAAAAACTGTTTTTT. It encodes CAISESRGHEKLFF.

This clone was counted once. The V and J genes are TRBV5-6 and TRBJ2-6, with a possible D match to TRBD1 (6 bases). V lost 4 bases and J lost 0, with 17 bases in between. CDR3 length: 18 amino acids. Germline lookup yields CDR1 SGHDT and CDR2 YYEEEE. The CDR3, as DNA: TGTGCCAGCAGCAAAACCGGGACACCCAGCTCTGGGGCCAACGTCCTGACTTTC. Its translation: CASSKTGTPSSGANVLTF. The full variable domain, its missing parts supplied by reference TRBV5-6 and TRBJ2-6, is DAGVTQSPTHLIKTRGQQVTLRCSPKSGHDTVSWYQQALGQGPQFIFQYYEEEERQRGNFPDRFSGHQFPNYSSELNVNALLLGDSALYLCASSKTGTPSSGANVLTFGAGSRLTVL.

This clone was found once. The CDR3 nucleotides read TGTGCCAGCAGCTTAAGAGGGCGAGAGACCCAGTACTTC. Residues: CASSLRGRETQYF. The rearrangement uses TRBV11-1 and TRBJ2-5; possible D gene TRBD2, 5 bases. Germline lookup yields CDR1 SGHAT and CDR2 FQDESV (reference sequence). CDR3 size: 13 residues. V was shortened by 2 bases and J by 4 bases, with 8 bases between the two germline ends.

The V gene is TRBV5-4, the J gene TRBJ2-3; D unclear. The ends were cut back, 1 base at V and 0 bases at J, with 3 bases in the middle. The CDR3 is 13 residues long. CDR1 is SGHNT and CDR2 is YYREEE in the germline V gene (reference sequence). The CDR3 DNA sequence: TGTGCCAGCAGCTTGCCTAGCACAGATACGCAGTATTTT. Amino acids: CASSLPSTDTQYF.